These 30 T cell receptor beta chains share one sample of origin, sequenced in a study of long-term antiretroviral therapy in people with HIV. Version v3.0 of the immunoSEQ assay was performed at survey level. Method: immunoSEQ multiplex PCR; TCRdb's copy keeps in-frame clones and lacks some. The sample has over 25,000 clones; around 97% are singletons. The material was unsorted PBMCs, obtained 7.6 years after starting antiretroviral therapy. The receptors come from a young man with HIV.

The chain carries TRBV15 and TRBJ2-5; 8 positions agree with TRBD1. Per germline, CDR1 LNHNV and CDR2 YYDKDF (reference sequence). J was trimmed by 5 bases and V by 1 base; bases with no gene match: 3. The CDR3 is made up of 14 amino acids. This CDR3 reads CATSRARTGETQYF. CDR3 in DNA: TGTGCCACCAGCAGAGCCAGGACAGGGGAGACCCAGTACTTC. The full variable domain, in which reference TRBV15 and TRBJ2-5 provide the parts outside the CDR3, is DAMVIQNPRYQVTQFGKPVTLSCSQTLNHNVMYWYQQKSSQAPKLLFHYYDKDFNNEADTPDNFQSRRPNTSFCFLDIRSPGLGDTAMYLCATSRARTGETQYFGPGTRLLVL.

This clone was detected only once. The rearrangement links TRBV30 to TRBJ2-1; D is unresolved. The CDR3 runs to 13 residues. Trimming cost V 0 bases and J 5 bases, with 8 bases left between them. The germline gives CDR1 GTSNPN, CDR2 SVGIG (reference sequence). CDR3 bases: TGTGCCTGGAGTGTCGACACAAACAATGAGCAGTTCTTC. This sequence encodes CAWSVDTNNEQFF.

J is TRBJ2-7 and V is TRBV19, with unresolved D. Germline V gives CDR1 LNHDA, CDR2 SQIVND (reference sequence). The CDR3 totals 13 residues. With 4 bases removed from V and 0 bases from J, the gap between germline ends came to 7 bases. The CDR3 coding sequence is TGTGCCAGTAGTAACGGGCTCTCCTACGAGCAGTACTTC. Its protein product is CASSNGLSYEQYF.

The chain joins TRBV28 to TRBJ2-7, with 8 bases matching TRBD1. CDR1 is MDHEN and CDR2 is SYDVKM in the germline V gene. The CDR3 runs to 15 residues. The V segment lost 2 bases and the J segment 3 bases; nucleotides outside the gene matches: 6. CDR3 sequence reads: CASSLGQGAVYEQYF. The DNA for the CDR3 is TGTGCCAGCAGTTTAGGGCAGGGGGCGGTCTACGAGCAGTACTTC.

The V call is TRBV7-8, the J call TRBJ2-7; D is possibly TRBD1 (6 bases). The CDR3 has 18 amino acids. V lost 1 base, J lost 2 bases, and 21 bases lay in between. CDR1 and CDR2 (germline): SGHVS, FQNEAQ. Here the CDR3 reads CASSLDPIAIGQTYEQYF. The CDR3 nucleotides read TGTGCCAGCAGCTTAGATCCGATTGCAATAGGACAGACCTACGAGCAGTACTTC.

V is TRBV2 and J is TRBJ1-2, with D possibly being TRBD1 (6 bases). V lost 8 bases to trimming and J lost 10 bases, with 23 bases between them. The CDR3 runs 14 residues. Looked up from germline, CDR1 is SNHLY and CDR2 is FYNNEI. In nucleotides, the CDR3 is TGTGCCAGCCCCGCCGGACAGTCAAGGCTTCTCTACACCTTC. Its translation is CASPAGQSRLLYTF.

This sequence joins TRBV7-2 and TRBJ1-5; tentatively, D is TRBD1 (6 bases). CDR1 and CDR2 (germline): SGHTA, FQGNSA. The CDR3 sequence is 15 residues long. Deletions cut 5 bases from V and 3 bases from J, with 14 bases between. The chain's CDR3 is CASSPRGGVNQPQHF. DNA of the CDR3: TGTGCCAGCAGCCCTAGGGGGGGTGTCAATCAGCCCCAGCATTTT.

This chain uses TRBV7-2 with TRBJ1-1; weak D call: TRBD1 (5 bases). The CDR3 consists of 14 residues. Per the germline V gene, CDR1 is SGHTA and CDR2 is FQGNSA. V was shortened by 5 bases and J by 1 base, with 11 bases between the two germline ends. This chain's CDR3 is CASSIGTENTEAFF. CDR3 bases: TGTGCCAGCAGCATAGGGACGGAGAACACTGAAGCTTTCTTT.

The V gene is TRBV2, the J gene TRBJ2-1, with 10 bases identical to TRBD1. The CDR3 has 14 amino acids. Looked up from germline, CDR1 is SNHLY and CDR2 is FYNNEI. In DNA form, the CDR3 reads TGTGCGGGTGAGGGGACAGGGGACTCCCGGGAGCAGTTCTTC. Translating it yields CAGEGTGDSREQFF.

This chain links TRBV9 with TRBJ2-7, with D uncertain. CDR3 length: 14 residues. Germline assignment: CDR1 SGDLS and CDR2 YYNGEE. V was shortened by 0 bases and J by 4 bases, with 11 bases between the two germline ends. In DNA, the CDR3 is TGTGCCAGCAGCGTAGAAGGAGAATCTTACGAGCAGTACTTC. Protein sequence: CASSVEGESYEQYF.

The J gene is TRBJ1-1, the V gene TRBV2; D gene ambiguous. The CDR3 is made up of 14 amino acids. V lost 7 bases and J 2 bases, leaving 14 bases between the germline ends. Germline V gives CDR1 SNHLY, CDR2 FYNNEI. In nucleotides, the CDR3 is TGTGCCAGCACTGGGAGGGTTCCTAACACTGAAGCTTTCTTT. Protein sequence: CASTGRVPNTEAFF. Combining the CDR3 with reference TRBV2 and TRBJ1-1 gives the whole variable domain EPEVTQTPSHQVTQMGQEVILRCVPISNHLYFYWYRQILGQKVEFLVSFYNNEISEKSEIFDDQFSVERPDGSNFTLKIRSTKLEDSAMYFCASTGRVPNTEAFFGQGTRLTVV.

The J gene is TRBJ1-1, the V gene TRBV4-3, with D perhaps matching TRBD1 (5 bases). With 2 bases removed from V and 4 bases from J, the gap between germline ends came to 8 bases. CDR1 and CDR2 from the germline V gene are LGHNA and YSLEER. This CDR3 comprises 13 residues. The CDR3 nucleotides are TGCGCCAGCAGCCAACTCCAGGGCACTGAAGCTTTCTTT. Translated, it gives CASSQLQGTEAFF.

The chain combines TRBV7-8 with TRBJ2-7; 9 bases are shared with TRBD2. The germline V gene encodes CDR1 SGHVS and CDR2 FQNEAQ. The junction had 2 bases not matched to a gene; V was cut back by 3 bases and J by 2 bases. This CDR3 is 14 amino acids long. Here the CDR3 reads CASSFLAGTYEQYF. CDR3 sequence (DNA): TGTGCCAGCAGCTTCCTAGCGGGAACCTACGAGCAGTACTTC. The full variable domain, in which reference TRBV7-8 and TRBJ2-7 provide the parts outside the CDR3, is GAGVSQSPRYKVAKRGQDVALRCDPISGHVSLFWYQQALGQGPEFLTYFQNEAQLDKSGLPSDRFFAERPEGSVSTLKIQRTQQEDSAVYLCASSFLAGTYEQYFGPGTRLTVT.

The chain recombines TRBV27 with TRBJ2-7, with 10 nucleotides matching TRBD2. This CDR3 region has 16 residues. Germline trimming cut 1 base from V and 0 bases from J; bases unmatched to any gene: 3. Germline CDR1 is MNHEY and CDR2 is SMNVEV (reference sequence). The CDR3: CASSLFLAGGSYEQYF. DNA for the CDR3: TGTGCCAGCAGTTTATTTTTAGCGGGAGGCTCCTACGAGCAGTACTTC.

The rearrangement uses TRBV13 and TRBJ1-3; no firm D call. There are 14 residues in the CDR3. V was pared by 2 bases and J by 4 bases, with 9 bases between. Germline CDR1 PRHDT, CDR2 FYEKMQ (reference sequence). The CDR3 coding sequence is TGTGCCAGCAGCTTAAAAAGCTCAGGAAACACCATATATTTT. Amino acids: CASSLKSSGNTIYF.

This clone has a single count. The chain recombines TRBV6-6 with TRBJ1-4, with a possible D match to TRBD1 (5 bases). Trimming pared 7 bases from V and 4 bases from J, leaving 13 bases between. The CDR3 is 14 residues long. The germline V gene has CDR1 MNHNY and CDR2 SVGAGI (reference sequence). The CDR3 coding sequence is TGTGCCAGCATCCCCCGGGGCGGTAATGAAAAACTGTTTTTT. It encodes CASIPRGGNEKLFF.

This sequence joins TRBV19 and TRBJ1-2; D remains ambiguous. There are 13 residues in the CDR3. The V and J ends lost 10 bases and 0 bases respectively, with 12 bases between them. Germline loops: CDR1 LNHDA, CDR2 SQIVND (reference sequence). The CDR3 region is CATGEIANYGYTF. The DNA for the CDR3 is TGTGCCACTGGGGAGATCGCTAACTATGGCTACACCTTC.

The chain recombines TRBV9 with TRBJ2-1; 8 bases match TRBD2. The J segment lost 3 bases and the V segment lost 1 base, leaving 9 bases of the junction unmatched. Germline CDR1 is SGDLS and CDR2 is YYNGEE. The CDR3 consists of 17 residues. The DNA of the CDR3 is TGTGCCAGCAGCGTAATCCCAACGGGAGGGGACTACAATGAGCAGTTCTTC. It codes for CASSVIPTGGDYNEQFF.

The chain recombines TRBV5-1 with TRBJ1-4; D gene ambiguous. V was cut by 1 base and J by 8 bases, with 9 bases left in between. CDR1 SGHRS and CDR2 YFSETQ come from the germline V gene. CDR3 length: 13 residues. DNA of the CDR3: TGCGCCAGCAGCTTGACGGTAAACGAAAAACTGTTTTTT. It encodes CASSLTVNEKLFF.

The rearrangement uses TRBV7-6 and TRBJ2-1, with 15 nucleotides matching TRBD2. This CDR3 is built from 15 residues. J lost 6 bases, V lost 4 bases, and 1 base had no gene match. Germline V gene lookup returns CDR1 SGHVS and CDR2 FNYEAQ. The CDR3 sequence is CASSSGLAGGNEQFF. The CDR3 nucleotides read TGTGCCAGCAGCTCGGGACTAGCGGGGGGCAATGAGCAGTTCTTC.

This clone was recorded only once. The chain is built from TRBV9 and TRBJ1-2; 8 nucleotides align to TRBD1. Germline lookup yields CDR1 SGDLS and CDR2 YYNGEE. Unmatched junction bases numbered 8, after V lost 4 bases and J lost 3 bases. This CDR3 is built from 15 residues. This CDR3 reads CASSPLDRADYGYTF. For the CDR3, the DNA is TGTGCCAGCAGCCCTCTGGACAGGGCGGACTATGGCTACACCTTC.

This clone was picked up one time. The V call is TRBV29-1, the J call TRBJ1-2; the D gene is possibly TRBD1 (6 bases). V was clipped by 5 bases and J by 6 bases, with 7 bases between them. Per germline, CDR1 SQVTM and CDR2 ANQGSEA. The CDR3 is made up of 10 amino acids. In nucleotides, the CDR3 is TGCAGCGTTAACAGGGATGGCTACACCTTC. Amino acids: CSVNRDGYTF.

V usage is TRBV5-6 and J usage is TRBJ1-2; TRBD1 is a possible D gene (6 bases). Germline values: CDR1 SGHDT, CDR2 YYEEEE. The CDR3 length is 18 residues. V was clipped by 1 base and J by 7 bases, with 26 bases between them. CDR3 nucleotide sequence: TGTGCCAGCAGCTTGCCCACAGGTCGCGTTGGGGGGCGCGCTGGCTACACCTTC. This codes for CASSLPTGRVGGRAGYTF.

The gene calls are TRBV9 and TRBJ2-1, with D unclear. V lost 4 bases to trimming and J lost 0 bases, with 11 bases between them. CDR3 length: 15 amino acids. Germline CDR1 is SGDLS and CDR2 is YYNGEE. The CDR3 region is CASSPDGNSYNEQFF. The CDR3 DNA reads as TGTGCCAGCAGCCCTGACGGCAACTCCTACAATGAGCAGTTCTTC.

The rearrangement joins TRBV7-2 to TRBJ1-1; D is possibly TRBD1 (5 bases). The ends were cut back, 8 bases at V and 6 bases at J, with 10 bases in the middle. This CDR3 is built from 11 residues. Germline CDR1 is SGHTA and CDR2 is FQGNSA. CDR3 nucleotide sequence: TGTGCCAGCGGGGGGGGAGCTGAAGCTTTCTTT. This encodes CASGGGAEAFF.

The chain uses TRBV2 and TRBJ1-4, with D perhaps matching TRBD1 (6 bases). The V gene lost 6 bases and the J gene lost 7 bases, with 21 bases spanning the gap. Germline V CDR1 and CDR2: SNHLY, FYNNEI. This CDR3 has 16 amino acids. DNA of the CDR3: TGTGCCAGCAGGAACAGGGCCGGAGGGGTACGTGAAAAACTGTTTTTT. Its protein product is CASRNRAGGVREKLFF.

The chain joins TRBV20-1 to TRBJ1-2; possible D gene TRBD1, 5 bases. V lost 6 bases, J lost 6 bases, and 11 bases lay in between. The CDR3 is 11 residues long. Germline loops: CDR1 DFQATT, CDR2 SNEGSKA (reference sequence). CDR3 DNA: TGCAGTGCCCAGGGCACCCATGGCTACACCTTC. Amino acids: CSAQGTHGYTF.

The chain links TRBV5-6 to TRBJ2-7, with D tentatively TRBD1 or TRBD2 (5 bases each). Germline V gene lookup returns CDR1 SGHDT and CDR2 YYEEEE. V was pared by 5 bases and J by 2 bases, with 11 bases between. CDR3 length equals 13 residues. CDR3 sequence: CASRSLGAYEQYF. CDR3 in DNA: TGTGCCAGCAGGTCACTAGGGGCCTACGAGCAGTACTTC.

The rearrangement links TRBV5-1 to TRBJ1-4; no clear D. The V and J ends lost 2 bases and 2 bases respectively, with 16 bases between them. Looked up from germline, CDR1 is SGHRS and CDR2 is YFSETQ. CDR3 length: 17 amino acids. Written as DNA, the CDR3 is TGCGCCAGCAGCTTCGGTGACTCCGGCCAGACTAATGAAAAACTGTTTTTT. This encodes CASSFGDSGQTNEKLFF. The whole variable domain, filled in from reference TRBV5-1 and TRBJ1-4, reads KAGVTQTPRYLIKTRGQQVTLSCSPISGHRSVSWYQQTPGQGLQFLFEYFSETQRNKGNFPGRFSGRQFSNSRSEMNVSTLELGDSALYLCASSFGDSGQTNEKLFFGSGTQLSVL.

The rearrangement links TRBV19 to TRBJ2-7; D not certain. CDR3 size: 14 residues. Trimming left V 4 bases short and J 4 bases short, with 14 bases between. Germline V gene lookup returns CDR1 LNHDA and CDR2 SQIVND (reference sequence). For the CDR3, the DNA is TGTGCCAGTAGTACCTCTGTTGGGTCATACGAGCAGTACTTC. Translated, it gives CASSTSVGSYEQYF.